This T cell receptor (beta chain) was sequenced during a study of human T cells and chemical hapten exposure. Time point specified: patch test 2, 6 weeks after DPC sensitization. Treatment reported: therapeutic diphenylcyclopropenone sensitization with weekly scalp DPC. CDR1 and CDR2 (germline): MNHEY, SVGAGI. With 7 bases removed from V and 3 bases from J, the gap between germline ends came to 18 bases. The CDR3 has 15 residues. This clonotype was detected many times. TCRdb re-derived calls from the RACE reads in MiXCR, one entry per CDR3 protein. Altogether about 73,000 distinct CDR3 sequences are present, 8.5% being singletons, with the ten largest covering approximately 3.4%.

The source material was whole blood, sampled in connection with sensitization to the hapten diphenylcyclopropenone (DPC). The clonotype was recovered from a woman between 45 and 60 years old with alopecia areata. Some clones in this sample may be carry-over from other donors' samples. The V gene is TRBV6-5, the J gene TRBJ1-2; D is unresolved. CDR3 in amino acids: CASTERARMHYGYTF. The CDR3, as DNA: TGTGCCAGCACCGAAAGGGCCCGAATGCACTATGGCTACACCTTC.